The T cell receptor (beta chain) under discussion was sequenced for a study of blood T cell repertoires in COVID-19. About the research overall: T cells, B-cell-depleted T cells, or PBMCs provided the cDNA or gDNA that served as material.

This CDR3 is 16 amino acids long. Germline-derived CDR1 and CDR2 are LNHDA and SQIVND (reference sequence). With 5 bases clipped from V and 5 bases from J, the junction kept 10 bases outside the gene matches. Per the study methods: Reference gene primer amplification in the assay estimated nucleated cell counts. Sequencing was performed with immunoSEQ multiplex PCR; in TCRdb, only in-frame clones are kept and a portion is missing. D and trimming were read from the DNA, whereas the V and J calls and clone size are those reported in that table. The data show about 230,000 clones, with approximately 82% seen just once and 2% to 3% held by the top ten. Only a few counts were recorded for this clone.

The chain is built from TRBV19 and TRBJ2-5, with 11 positions matching TRBD2. The TCR was taken from a woman aged 65 to 85 with active or convalescent COVID-19. The sequenced sample was peripheral blood. CDR3 nucleotides: TGTGCCAGTAGTCTGGGACTAGCGGTGGTTCGGGAGACCCAGTACTTC. Amino acid sequence: CASSLGLAVVRETQYF.